The T cell receptor (beta chain) described here comes from a study of T cell clonotyping in hematopoietic cell transplantation. Sequencing was performed with immunoSEQ multiplex PCR; in TCRdb, only in-frame clones are kept and a portion is missing. The sample holds 4,500 to 6,500 clones, around 78% seen once. This clone was seen only a few times. The CDR3 sequence is 12 residues long. Per germline, CDR1 GTSNPN and CDR2 SVGIG (reference sequence). V was cut by 0 bases and J by 8 bases, with 10 bases left in between. This clonotype originated in a male patient in his sixties who had an allogeneic stem cell transplant from an unrelated donor, so the T cells may come from the graft donor. Some clones in this sample may be carry-over from other donors' samples. The chain couples TRBV30 to TRBJ1-2, with TRBD1 as a possible D gene (5 bases). The material was peripheral blood mononuclear cells, obtained 30 days after allogeneic stem cell transplant. The CDR3 sequence: CAWSVGGDGYTF. The CDR3 bases are TGTGCCTGGAGTGTTGGGGGTGACGGCTACACCTTC.